The source of this T cell receptor beta chain is a study of PD-1 blockade in classical Hodgkin lymphoma. At the level of the study: The nivolumab dose that patients received was 3 mg/kg, given intravenously every 2 weeks.

This clone was counted a single time. What it binds is unknown. The CDR3 extends over 14 amino acids. The V gene's germline CDR1 is MNHEY and CDR2 SMNVEV (reference sequence). Trimming took off 3 bases at V and 1 base at J, with 9 bases between the two ends. Study results and limitations: By cycle point C4D1, TCR diversity had risen significantly in CD4+ cells (but not CD8+ cells). The origin of the repertoire differences remains undefined, with disease activity or prior therapy as possible causes.

The assay was immunoSEQ multiplex PCR, and TCRdb's table has in-frame clones only and misses some. Among 25,000 to 35,000 clones, 70% were seen once, and the ten largest hold around 26%. Every single patient, without exception, relapsed after autologous stem cell transplantation, and brentuximab vedotin exposure varied. Responses achieved at best were complete response, partial response or progressive disease. This sequence joins TRBV27 and TRBJ1-1; no definite D call. Specimen: peripheral blood mononuclear cells (PBMCs), collected before the second cycle of nivolumab. The origin of this receptor is a human donor with classical Hodgkin lymphoma. CDR3 coding DNA: TGTGCCAGCAGTTTTAGAGGTTCGAACACTGAAGCTTTCTTT. The encoded protein is CASSFRGSNTEAFF.